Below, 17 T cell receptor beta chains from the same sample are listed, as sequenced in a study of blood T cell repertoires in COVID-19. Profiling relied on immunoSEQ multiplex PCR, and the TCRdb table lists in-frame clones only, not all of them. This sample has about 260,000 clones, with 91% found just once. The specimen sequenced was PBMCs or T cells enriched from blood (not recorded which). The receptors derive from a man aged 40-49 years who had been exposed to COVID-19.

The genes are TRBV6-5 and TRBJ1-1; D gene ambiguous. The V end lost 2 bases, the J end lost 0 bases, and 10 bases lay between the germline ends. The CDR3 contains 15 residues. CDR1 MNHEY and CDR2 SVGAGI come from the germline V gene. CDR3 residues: CASSYTGVMNTEAFF. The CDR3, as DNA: TGTGCCAGCAGTTACACCGGGGTGATGAACACTGAAGCTTTCTTT.

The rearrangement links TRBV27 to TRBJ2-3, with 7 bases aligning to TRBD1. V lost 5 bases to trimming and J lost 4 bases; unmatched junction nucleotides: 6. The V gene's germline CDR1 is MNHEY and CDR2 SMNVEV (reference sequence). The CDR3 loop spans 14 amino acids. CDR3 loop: CASSPGQEADTQYF. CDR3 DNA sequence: TGTGCCAGCAGTCCTGGACAGGAGGCAGATACGCAGTATTTT.

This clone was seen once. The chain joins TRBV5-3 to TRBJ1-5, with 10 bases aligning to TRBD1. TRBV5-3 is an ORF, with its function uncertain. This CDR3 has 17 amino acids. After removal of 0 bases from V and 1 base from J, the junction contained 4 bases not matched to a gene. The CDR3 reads CARSLGDRGLSNQPQHF. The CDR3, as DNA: TGTGCCAGAAGCTTGGGCGACAGGGGGCTCAGCAATCAGCCCCAGCATTTT.

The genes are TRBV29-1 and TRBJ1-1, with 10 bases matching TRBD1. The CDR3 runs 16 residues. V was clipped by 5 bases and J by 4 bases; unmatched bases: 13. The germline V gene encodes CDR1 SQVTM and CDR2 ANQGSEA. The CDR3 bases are TGCAGCGTTCACCCAACCGGGACAGGGGTAGGCACTGAAGCTTTCTTT. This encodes CSVHPTGTGVGTEAFF.

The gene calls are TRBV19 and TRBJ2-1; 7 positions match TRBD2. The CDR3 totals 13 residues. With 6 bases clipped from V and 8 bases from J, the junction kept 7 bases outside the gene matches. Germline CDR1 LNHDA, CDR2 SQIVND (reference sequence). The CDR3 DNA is TGTGCCAGTAGGTCGGGAGGTTCGGATGAGCAGTTCTTC. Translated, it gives CASRSGGSDEQFF.

The CDR3 protein is CASSRQGNTEAFF. CDR3 DNA: TGTGCCAGCAGCAGACAGGGGAACACTGAAGCTTTCTTT. The V gene is TRBV5-4, the J gene TRBJ1-1, with 7 bases aligning to TRBD1. V was pared by 4 bases and J by 1 base, with 1 base of the junction left unmatched. This CDR3 comprises 13 residues. CDR1 is SGHNT, CDR2 YYREEE, per germline (reference sequence).

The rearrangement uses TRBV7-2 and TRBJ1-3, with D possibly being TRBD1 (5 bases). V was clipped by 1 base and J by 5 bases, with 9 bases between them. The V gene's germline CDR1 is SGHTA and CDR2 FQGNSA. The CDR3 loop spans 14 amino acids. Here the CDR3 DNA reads TGTGCCAGCAGCTTAGGACAGACCAGAAACACCATATATTTT. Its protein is CASSLGQTRNTIYF.

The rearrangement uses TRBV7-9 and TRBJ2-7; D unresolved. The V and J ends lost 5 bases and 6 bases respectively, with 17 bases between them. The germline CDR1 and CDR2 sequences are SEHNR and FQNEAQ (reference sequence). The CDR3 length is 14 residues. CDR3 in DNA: TGTGCCAGCAGCCCCACCACTGAGGTTAGCGAGCAGTACTTC. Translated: CASSPTTEVSEQYF. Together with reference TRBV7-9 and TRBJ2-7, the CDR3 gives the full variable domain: DTGVSQNPRHKITKRGQNVTFRCDPISEHNRLYWYRQTLGQGPEFLTYFQNEAQLEKSRLLSDRFSAERPKGSFSTLEIQRTEQGDSAMYLCASSPTTEVSEQYFGPGTRLTVT.

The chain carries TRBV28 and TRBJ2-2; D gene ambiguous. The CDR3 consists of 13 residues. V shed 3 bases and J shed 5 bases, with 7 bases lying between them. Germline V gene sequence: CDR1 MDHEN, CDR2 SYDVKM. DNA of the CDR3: TGTGCCAGCAGTTTTTGGGCTACCGGGGAGCTGTTTTTT. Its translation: CASSFWATGELFF.

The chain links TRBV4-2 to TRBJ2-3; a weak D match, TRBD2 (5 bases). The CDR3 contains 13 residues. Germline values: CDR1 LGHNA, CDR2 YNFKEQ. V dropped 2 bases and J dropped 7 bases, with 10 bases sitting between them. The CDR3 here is CASSQNGEYTQYF. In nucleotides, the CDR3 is TGTGCCAGCAGCCAAAACGGGGAGTATACGCAGTATTTT.

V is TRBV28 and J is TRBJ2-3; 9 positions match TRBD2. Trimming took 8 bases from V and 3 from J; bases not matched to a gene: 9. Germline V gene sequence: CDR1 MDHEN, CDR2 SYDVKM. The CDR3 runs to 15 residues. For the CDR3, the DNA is TGTGCCAGCCACCCTCAGCGGGAGGAAACAGATACGCAGTATTTT. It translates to CASHPQREETDTQYF.

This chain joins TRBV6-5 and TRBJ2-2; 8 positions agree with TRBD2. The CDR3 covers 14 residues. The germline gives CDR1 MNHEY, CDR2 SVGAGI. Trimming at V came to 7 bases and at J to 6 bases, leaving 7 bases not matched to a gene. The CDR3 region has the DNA TGTGCCAGCATTTTCCGGGAGGGGTCCGGGGAGCTGTTTTTT. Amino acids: CASIFREGSGELFF.

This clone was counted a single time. In nucleotides, the CDR3 is TGTGCCACCAGTGAGTCGGGGGGGGAGCAGCCCCAGCATTTT. This encodes CATSESGGEQPQHF. This sequence joins TRBV24-1 and TRBJ1-5, with a weak D call TRBD1 (5 bases). The CDR3 extends over 14 amino acids. From germline, CDR1 is KGHDR and CDR2 SFDVKD. Trimming stripped 4 bases from V and 7 bases from J, with 13 bases between.

CDR3 amino acids: CASSQDIGVASGNTIYF. The DNA for the CDR3 is TGCGCCAGCAGCCAAGATATCGGGGTGGCATCTGGAAACACCATATATTTT. The chain employs TRBV4-3 and TRBJ1-3; no clear D gene. The CDR3 length is 17 residues. V lost 0 bases and J 1 base, leaving 13 bases between the germline ends. In germline, CDR1 is LGHNA, CDR2 YSLEER.

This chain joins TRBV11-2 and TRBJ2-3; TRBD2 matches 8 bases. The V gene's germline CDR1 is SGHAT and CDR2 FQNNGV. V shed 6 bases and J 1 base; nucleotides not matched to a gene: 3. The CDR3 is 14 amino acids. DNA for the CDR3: TGTGCCAGCAGAAGTAGCGGGGGCACAGATACGCAGTATTTT. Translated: CASRSSGGTDTQYF.

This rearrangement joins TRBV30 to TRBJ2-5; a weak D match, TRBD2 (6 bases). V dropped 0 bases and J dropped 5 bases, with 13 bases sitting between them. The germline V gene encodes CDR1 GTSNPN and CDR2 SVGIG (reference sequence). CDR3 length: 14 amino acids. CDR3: CAWSVPPGRETQYF. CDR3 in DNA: TGTGCCTGGAGTGTACCGCCAGGGAGGGAGACCCAGTACTTC.

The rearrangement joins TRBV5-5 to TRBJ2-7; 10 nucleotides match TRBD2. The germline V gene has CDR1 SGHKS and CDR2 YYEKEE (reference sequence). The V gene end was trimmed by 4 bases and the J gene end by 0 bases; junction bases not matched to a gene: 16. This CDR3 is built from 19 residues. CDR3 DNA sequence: TGTGCCAGCAGCCCCCTCGAAGAACTAGCGGGACGCGGCTCCTACGAGCAGTACTTC. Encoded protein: CASSPLEELAGRGSYEQYF.